What follows are 18 T cell receptor beta chains derived from one specimen sequenced in a study of shared clonotypes between healthy human individuals. The method was immunoSEQ multiplex PCR; TCRdb's version includes in-frame clones alone and lacks a portion of them. The sample lists over 2,000,000 clones, 90% to 95% occurring once. CD45RO-negative CD8 cells positively selected for CCR7 made up the naive population, which excluded terminally differentiated effector memory CD45RA+ cells. The source material was naive CD8+ T cells from PBMCs. These TCRs come from a man aged 18-30 years in good health. Some clones in this sample may be carry-over from other donors' samples.

Turning to this clone: Other DNA sequences in the same sample also yield this CDR3. V gene TRBV9 combines with J gene TRBJ2-7; possible D gene TRBD1, 5 bases. The V gene lost 4 bases and the J gene lost 2 bases, with 10 bases spanning the gap. Looked up from germline, CDR1 is SGDLS and CDR2 is YYNGEE. This CDR3 contains 13 residues. The CDR3 is CASSPGRAYEQYF. The CDR3, as DNA: TGTGCCAGCAGCCCCGGCAGGGCCTACGAGCAGTACTTC.

This clone has just one count. This chain connects TRBV4-1 to TRBJ2-1; the D gene could be TRBD1 or TRBD2 (5 bases each). The CDR3 is 11 residues long. From germline, CDR1 is MGHRA and CDR2 YSYEKL. Trimming took off 5 bases at V and 13 bases at J, with 12 bases between the two ends. The CDR3 sequence is CASSAPGAQFF. For the CDR3, the DNA is TGCGCCAGCAGCGCCCCCGGGGCCCAGTTCTTC.

The V and J genes are TRBV6-4 and TRBJ2-7, with D possibly being TRBD1 or TRBD2 (6 bases each). Trimming took 6 bases from V and 9 from J, leaving 36 bases between them. CDR1 MRHNA and CDR2 SNTAGT come from the germline V gene. This CDR3 comprises 19 residues. The CDR3 DNA follows: TGTGCCAGCAGAGAGGGTAGAGCAGACTCTACGGGGGAGTGCAGGGGGCAGTACTTC. Translation: CASREGRADSTGECRGQYF.

This clone has more than one count but fewer than ten. V gene TRBV9 combines with J gene TRBJ1-5, with 8 bases aligning to TRBD1. This CDR3 is built from 15 residues. The V and J ends lost 0 bases and 4 bases, in that order; junction bases with no gene match: 3. Germline V lookup: CDR1 SGDLS, CDR2 YYNGEE. The DNA for the CDR3 is TGTGCCAGCAGCGTAGGACAGGGGCTAAATCAGCCCCAGCATTTT. Translated: CASSVGQGLNQPQHF.

This sequence joins TRBV9 and TRBJ1-3; D is uncertain. V was pared by 0 bases and J by 4 bases, with 14 bases between. The germline V gene has CDR1 SGDLS and CDR2 YYNGEE. The CDR3 runs to 16 residues. The CDR3 loop is CASSVVPRASGNTIYF. CDR3 nucleotide sequence: TGTGCCAGCAGCGTAGTTCCGAGGGCTAGCGGAAACACCATATATTTT.

This chain joins TRBV6-5 and TRBJ1-2; no reliable D call. V was pared by 6 bases and J by 2 bases, with 7 bases between. The germline CDR1 and CDR2 sequences are MNHEY and SVGAGI. CDR3 size: 12 residues. The CDR3 nucleotides read TGTGCCAGCAGGCGCAGAAACTATGGCTACACCTTC. Translating gives CASRRRNYGYTF.

This chain joins TRBV15 and TRBJ2-3, with D unclear. This CDR3 has 12 residues. Deletions cut 4 bases from V and 3 bases from J, with 5 bases between. In germline, CDR1 is LNHNV, CDR2 YYDKDF (reference sequence). This CDR3 is CATSTETDTQYF. The CDR3 DNA follows: TGTGCCACCAGCACAGAAACAGATACGCAGTATTTT.

With respect to this clone: Other nucleotide sequences from this sample produce the same CDR3. V and J are TRBV27 and TRBJ2-4; unclear D gene. Germline V CDR1 and CDR2: MNHEY, SMNVEV (reference sequence). Deletions cut 3 bases from V and 0 bases from J, with 9 bases between. The CDR3 is 15 residues long. The chain's CDR3 is CASSFGALAKNIQYF. In DNA, the CDR3 is TGTGCCAGCAGTTTTGGCGCTCTAGCCAAAAACATTCAGTACTTC.

The J gene is TRBJ2-1, the V gene TRBV28, with D possibly matching TRBD1 (6 bases). Germline CDR1 reads MDHEN; CDR2 reads SYDVKM. The ends were cut back, 3 bases at V and 7 bases at J, with 19 bases in the middle. CDR3 length equals 16 residues. In DNA form, the CDR3 reads TGTGCCAGCAGTTTGGATATGATACAGGGTAGAAATGAGCAGTTCTTC. Translation: CASSLDMIQGRNEQFF.

The V call is TRBV4-1, the J call TRBJ1-2, with a possible D match to TRBD1 (5 bases). V dropped 0 bases and J dropped 5 bases, with 16 bases sitting between them. The CDR3 is 16 residues long. Germline V CDR1 and CDR2: MGHRA, YSYEKL. In DNA, the CDR3 is TGCGCCAGCAGCCAAGATGGCTCAGGGCTAAGTTATGGCTACACCTTC. As protein: CASSQDGSGLSYGYTF.

V usage is TRBV14 and J usage is TRBJ1-2; D unclear. There are 14 residues in the CDR3. Germline V lookup: CDR1 SGHDN, CDR2 FVKESK. Trimming removed 2 bases at V and 5 bases at J, with 12 bases between. The CDR3 protein is CASSQMKAGYGYTF. CDR3 sequence (DNA): TGTGCCAGCAGCCAAATGAAGGCGGGATATGGCTACACCTTC.

V and J are TRBV28 and TRBJ2-7, with 7 bases that match TRBD2. Germline CDR1 MDHEN, CDR2 SYDVKM. CDR3 length: 12 residues. CDR3 region: CAAGRGIDEQYF. CDR3 nucleotides: TGTGCAGCGGGGAGAGGAATCGACGAGCAGTACTTC.

J is TRBJ2-2 and V is TRBV6-1, with no clear D. The V gene lost 6 bases and the J gene lost 0 bases, with 11 bases spanning the gap. Per the germline V gene, CDR1 is MNHNS and CDR2 is SASEGT. The CDR3 has 15 residues. CDR3 in DNA: TGTGCCAGCAGCCTAAGAACTGCGAACACCGGGGAGCTGTTTTTT. This codes for CASSLRTANTGELFF.

V gene TRBV4-3 combines with J gene TRBJ2-7; 9 bases fit TRBD2. This CDR3 contains 15 residues. Germline CDR1 reads LGHNA; CDR2 reads YSLEER. V was pared by 4 bases and J by 4 bases, with 8 bases of the junction left unmatched. The CDR3 region has the DNA TGCGCCAGCAGCCCGAGTCGGCTAGCGGGATACGAGCAGTACTTC. It is translated as CASSPSRLAGYEQYF.

The chain carries TRBV5-6 and TRBJ2-7; 8 bases map to TRBD1. This CDR3 region has 16 residues. Germline CDR1 is SGHDT and CDR2 is YYEEEE. J gave up 0 bases and V 0 bases, and 5 bases lay outside the gene matches. CDR3 in amino acids: CASSLDWDRSSYEQYF. The CDR3, as DNA: TGTGCCAGCAGCTTGGACTGGGACAGGAGCTCCTACGAGCAGTACTTC.

The V and J genes are TRBV9 and TRBJ1-2, with a possible D match to TRBD1 (5 bases). This CDR3 is built from 14 residues. Germline V gene sequence: CDR1 SGDLS, CDR2 YYNGEE. Deletions cut 4 bases from V and 8 bases from J, with 18 bases between. In DNA, the CDR3 is TGTGCCAGCAGCCTCGGGACGCTCGAAGGAGGCTACACCTTC. Its protein product is CASSLGTLEGGYTF.

The chain links TRBV28 to TRBJ2-1, with 12 bases lining up with TRBD2. Germline V gene sequence: CDR1 MDHEN, CDR2 SYDVKM. V was pared by 6 bases and J by 6 bases, with 6 bases of the junction left unmatched. This CDR3 is built from 15 residues. In DNA, the CDR3 is TGTGCCAGCAGCAGACTAGCGGGAGTTGGCAATGAGCAGTTCTTC. Protein sequence: CASSRLAGVGNEQFF.

This chain links TRBV9 with TRBJ2-5, with a weak D call TRBD2 (6 bases). Germline-derived CDR1 and CDR2 are SGDLS and YYNGEE. This CDR3 has 16 residues. With 0 bases removed from V and 3 bases from J, the gap between germline ends came to 15 bases. CDR3 nucleotides: TGTGCCAGCAGCGTAGGCGGCGGGGCAGGGAAAGAGACCCAGTACTTC. Protein: CASSVGGGAGKETQYF.